This is a list of T cell receptor beta chains from one sample in a study of T cell responses to AZD1222 COVID-19 vaccine. Assay used: immunoSEQ multiplex PCR; TCRdb lists only in-frame clones, some missing. This table has 68,000 or so clones, 88% appearing once. The starting material was peripheral blood, obtained on day 0 of AZD1222 vaccination. The receptors derive from an adult in good health. Each CDR3 is given with its conserved first and last residue.

j_call: TRBJ1-5
v_call: TRBV15
cdr3_aa: CATSRDQGYQPQHF

j_call: TRBJ1-3
v_call: TRBV28
cdr3_aa: CASRQGNRASLDSGNTIYF

j_call: TRBJ2-7
v_call: TRBV29-1
cdr3_aa: CSVDGGGSLEQYF

j_call: TRBJ1-6
v_call: TRBV7-8
cdr3_aa: CASTSRRGVGANSPLHF

j_call: TRBJ1-4
v_call: TRBV4-1
cdr3_aa: CASNWGGSGEKLFF

j_call: TRBJ2-7
v_call: TRBV7-7
cdr3_aa: CASSSSGFLKGEQYF

j_call: TRBJ1-2
v_call: TRBV19
cdr3_aa: CASRTTQYYGYTF

j_call: TRBJ2-5
v_call: TRBV5-1
cdr3_aa: CASSTTGKETQYF

j_call: TRBJ1-2
v_call: TRBV28
cdr3_aa: CASSLPTGRNYGYTF

j_call: TRBJ1-6
v_call: TRBV18
cdr3_aa: CASTSGTENSPLHF

j_call: TRBJ2-7
v_call: TRBV10-2
cdr3_aa: CASSEGWEQYF

j_call: TRBJ2-2
v_call: TRBV19
cdr3_aa: CASTPRAGELFF

j_call: TRBJ2-3
v_call: TRBV1
cdr3_aa: CTSSQDLRENIDTQYF

j_call: TRBJ2-1
v_call: TRBV27
cdr3_aa: CASSNPGSGIVSYNEQFF

j_call: TRBJ2-2
v_call: TRBV28
cdr3_aa: CASSSTSGRAGTGELFF

j_call: TRBJ1-2
v_call: TRBV25-1
cdr3_aa: CASSEYTGRGGYTF

j_call: TRBJ1-5
v_call: TRBV28
cdr3_aa: CASSLRDAGREPQHF

j_call: TRBJ1-1
v_call: TRBV6-5
cdr3_aa: CASRAADRPTEAFF

j_call: TRBJ1-4
v_call: TRBV3-1/TRBV3-2
cdr3_aa: CASSQDLGPSEEKLFF

j_call: TRBJ2-1
v_call: TRBV6-4
cdr3_aa: CASSRLAGHEQFF

j_call: TRBJ1-6
v_call: TRBV6-5
cdr3_aa: CASSIGGQGGSPLHF

j_call: TRBJ2-1
v_call: TRBV11-2
cdr3_aa: CASRRQGRGEQFF

j_call: TRBJ1-3
v_call: TRBV6-1
cdr3_aa: CASSESVRSGNTIYF

j_call: TRBJ2-1
v_call: TRBV4-1
cdr3_aa: CASSQDPASAWNEQFF

j_call: TRBJ2-2
v_call: TRBV11-2
cdr3_aa: CASSSNHLAGVRTGELFF

j_call: TRBJ2-4
v_call: TRBV28
cdr3_aa: CASSLLLAGGPIRLQYF

j_call: TRBJ2-1
v_call: TRBV5-4
cdr3_aa: CASSLGWGGSYNEQFF

j_call: TRBJ2-1
v_call: TRBV27
cdr3_aa: CASTSGASSYNEQFF

j_call: TRBJ2-5
v_call: TRBV5-6
cdr3_aa: CASSGWGTGVETQYF

j_call: TRBJ1-1
v_call: TRBV6-6
cdr3_aa: CASSYSSGGKNTEAFF

j_call: TRBJ1-1
v_call: TRBV11-2
cdr3_aa: CASSQVLNTEAFF